One sample yielded the 26 T cell receptor beta chains listed below, sequenced in a study of CD8 T cells in ankylosing spondylitis. Each CDR3 protein is one row after TCRdb ran MiXCR on the 5' RACE reads. The sample has approximately 100,000 distinct CDR3 sequences; 8% to 10% are singletons. Sequenced sample: blood, either unsorted or a sorted T cell fraction (not recorded which). These receptors were taken from a male donor with ankylosing spondylitis or in good health (not recorded which).

In the case of this clonotype: It may be a read error: a sequence one base away is much more abundant. The chain is built from TRBV7-2 and TRBJ1-4; D gene unclear. V was pared by 7 bases and J by 3 bases, with 12 bases between. This CDR3 comprises 14 residues. The germline CDR1 and CDR2 sequences are SGHTA and FQGNSA. CDR3: CASMSSPANEKLFF. The CDR3 region has the DNA TGTGCCAGCATGTCATCTCCGGCTAATGAAAAACTGTTTTTT.

This clonotype occurred many times. This chain uses TRBV3-1 with TRBJ2-5, with TRBD1 as a possible D gene (5 bases). V shed 0 bases and J shed 4 bases, with 12 bases lying between them. Germline V gives CDR1 LGHDT, CDR2 YNNKEL (reference sequence). This CDR3 has 15 residues. This chain's CDR3 is CASSQDHRGPETQYF. In nucleotides, the CDR3 is TGTGCCAGCAGCCAAGATCATAGGGGCCCAGAGACCCAGTACTTC.

This clonotype was detected ten times or more. The gene calls are TRBV7-6 and TRBJ2-2; D gene ambiguous. The CDR3 is 16 amino acids. V was trimmed by 1 base and J by 5 bases, leaving 14 bases between them. The V gene's germline CDR1 is SGHVS and CDR2 FNYEAQ. Here the CDR3 DNA reads TGTGCCAGCAGCTTAGGAGGCGGCTTGGGGACCGGGGAGCTGTTTTTT. Its protein product is CASSLGGGLGTGELFF.

In this sample, this clonotype turned up a few times. This rearrangement joins TRBV18 to TRBJ2-5; 7 nucleotides align to TRBD1. V trimming: 3 bases; J trimming: 1 base; junction bases outside the gene matches: 5. The V gene's germline CDR1 is KGHSH and CDR2 LQKENI. The CDR3 is made up of 15 amino acids. This CDR3 is CASSPMRGLQETQYF. The CDR3 nucleotides read TGTGCCAGCTCACCGATGAGGGGGCTCCAAGAGACCCAGTACTTC. The whole variable domain, remainder taken from reference TRBV18 and TRBJ2-5, is NAGVMQNPRHLVRRRGQEARLRCSPMKGHSHVYWYRQLPEEGLKFMVYLQKENIIDESGMPKERFSAEFPKEGPSILRIQQVVRGDSAAYFCASSPMRGLQETQYFGPGTRLLVL.

This clonotype was seen repeatedly, ten times or more. Here the CDR3 reads CASSYWGNTGELFF. The CDR3 coding sequence is TGTGCCAGCAGTTACTGGGGCAACACCGGGGAGCTGTTTTTT. The chain links TRBV6-2 or TRBV6-3 to TRBJ2-2; TRBD1 might be the D (5 bases). The length of the CDR3 is 14 residues. Per germline, CDR1 MNHEY and CDR2 SVGEGT. Trimming left V 1 base short and J 2 bases short, with 5 bases between.

In this sample, this clonotype turned up many times. The rearrangement uses TRBV5-6 and TRBJ2-7, with D unresolved. CDR1 and CDR2 from the germline V gene are SGHDT and YYEEEE. Trimming shortened V by 0 bases and J by 2 bases, and 6 bases separated the two germline ends. The CDR3 totals 13 residues. CDR3 DNA sequence: TGTGCCAGCAGCTTGGTGGGTCCCTACGAGCAGTACTTC. Its protein product is CASSLVGPYEQYF. The full variable domain, completed using reference TRBV5-6 and TRBJ2-7, is DAGVTQSPTHLIKTRGQQVTLRCSPKSGHDTVSWYQQALGQGPQFIFQYYEEEERQRGNFPDRFSGHQFPNYSSELNVNALLLGDSALYLCASSLVGPYEQYFGPGTRLTVT.

In its sample, this clonotype was seen many times. The rearrangement links TRBV6-5 to TRBJ1-4; D is possibly TRBD1 (5 bases). The CDR3 spans 17 residues. Deletions cut 8 bases from V and 3 bases from J, with 22 bases between. CDR1 MNHEY and CDR2 SVGAGI come from the germline V gene. This CDR3 reads CASRRFGTPSANEKLFF. DNA for the CDR3: TGTGCCAGCCGGAGGTTCGGGACCCCGTCGGCTAATGAAAAACTGTTTTTT.

This clonotype came up many times. The chain recombines TRBV25-1 with TRBJ2-5, with D tentatively TRBD1 (6 bases). The CDR3 runs 15 residues. Germline assignment: CDR1 MGHDK and CDR2 SYGVNS. V lost 3 bases and J lost 7, with 18 bases in between. The CDR3 DNA is TGTGCCAGCAGTGAGTCCCAGGGGTCTCCGGGGACCCAGTACTTC. Protein product: CASSESQGSPGTQYF.

This clonotype was counted ten times or more. Here the CDR3 reads CASTQGTGHQPQHF. The CDR3 DNA reads TGTGCCAGCACCCAAGGGACAGGGCACCAGCCCCAGCATTTT. The chain combines TRBV6-1 with TRBJ1-5; 9 positions agree with TRBD1. This CDR3 has 14 residues. With V trimmed by 7 bases and J by 7 bases, 8 bases remained unmatched. Germline CDR1 and CDR2: MNHNS and SASEGT.

This clonotype was detected ten times or more. The chain couples TRBV20-1 to TRBJ1-1, with D possibly being TRBD1 (5 bases). Germline V lookup: CDR1 DFQATT, CDR2 SNEGSKA (reference sequence). This CDR3 is built from 12 residues. Deletions cut 3 bases from V and 4 bases from J, with 9 bases between. The CDR3 sequence: CSASRVGTEAFF. Written as DNA, the CDR3 is TGCAGTGCTAGCAGGGTGGGCACTGAAGCTTTCTTT.

The CDR3 DNA follows: TGTGCCAGTATAGAGGAGGTAGGGGTTTATAACAATCAGCCCCAGCATTTT. It is translated as CASIEEVGVYNNQPQHF. The genes are TRBV19 and TRBJ1-5; D may be TRBD1 (5 bases). CDR1 is LNHDA and CDR2 is SQIVND in the germline V gene (reference sequence). Between the trimmed V and J ends, which lost 7 bases and 3 bases, there was a span of 22 bases. CDR3 size: 17 residues.

This clonotype was found many times. The chain has TRBV9 and TRBJ2-3; D possibly corresponds to TRBD2 (6 bases). The CDR3 length is 17 residues. CDR1 and CDR2 from the germline V gene are SGDLS and YYNGEE. V lost 2 bases and J 1 base, leaving 17 bases between the germline ends. Here the CDR3 reads CASSVHPRGSGTDTQYF. The CDR3 coding sequence is TGTGCCAGCAGCGTCCACCCGCGGGGATCGGGCACAGATACGCAGTATTTT.

The chain carries TRBV9 and TRBJ2-7; TRBD1 agrees at 8 bases. Germline V lookup: CDR1 SGDLS, CDR2 YYNGEE. CDR3 length equals 13 residues. V lost 0 bases and J lost 6; bases outside the gene matches: 2. The CDR3 sequence is CASSVGGQGEQYF. CDR3 DNA: TGTGCCAGCAGCGTAGGTGGACAGGGCGAGCAGTACTTC.

There are many counts of this clonotype. The chain is built from TRBV6-5 and TRBJ1-5; 7 nucleotides agree with TRBD1. J lost 6 bases, V lost 4 bases, and 9 bases had no gene match. The germline gives CDR1 MNHEY, CDR2 SVGAGI. This CDR3 contains 15 residues. The CDR3 DNA reads as TGTGCCAGCAGTTCCTCAGACAGGGATATTCAGCCCCAGCATTTT. It encodes CASSSSDRDIQPQHF.

This clonotype was seen many times. V and J are TRBV11-2 and TRBJ2-1; TRBD1 matches at 7 bases. This CDR3 contains 14 residues. V shed 7 bases and J 5 bases; nucleotides not matched to a gene: 8. Germline V gives CDR1 SGHAT, CDR2 FQNNGV. Here the CDR3 reads CASTNLGTDNEQFF. The CDR3, as DNA: TGTGCCAGCACCAATCTCGGGACAGACAATGAGCAGTTCTTC.

This clonotype was recorded many times. V is TRBV11-2 and J is TRBJ2-1; TRBD1 might be the D (6 bases). Germline V gene lookup returns CDR1 SGHAT and CDR2 FQNNGV. This CDR3 spans 14 amino acids. V lost 5 bases and J lost 1, with 9 bases in between. As DNA, the CDR3 is TGTGCCAGCAGCCCTACAGGGTCCTACAATGAGCAGTTCTTC. It is translated as CASSPTGSYNEQFF.

This clonotype was counted at least ten times. The chain is built from TRBV29-1 and TRBJ2-5; a possible D gene is TRBD2 (5 bases). V dropped 4 bases and J dropped 3 bases, with 6 bases sitting between them. Germline V lookup: CDR1 SQVTM, CDR2 ANQGSEA. There are 11 residues in the CDR3. CDR3 sequence (DNA): TGCAGCGTTGTGAGGGAAGAGACCCAGTACTTC. It yields the protein CSVVREETQYF.

The table lists this clonotype with many counts. V gene TRBV20-1 combines with J gene TRBJ2-7, with D perhaps assigned TRBD1 or TRBD2 (5 bases each). Per germline, CDR1 DFQATT and CDR2 SNEGSKA (reference sequence). V lost 4 bases and J 5 bases, leaving 12 bases between the germline ends. This CDR3 contains 12 residues. CDR3 residues: CSANPGTHEQYF. The CDR3 coding sequence is TGCAGTGCTAACCCCGGGACCCACGAGCAGTACTTC.

This clonotype was counted at least ten times. This chain uses TRBV2 with TRBJ2-7; 8 bases align to TRBD2. Germline CDR1 SNHLY, CDR2 FYNNEI. The junction had 5 bases not matched to a gene; V was cut back by 7 bases and J by 3 bases. The CDR3 is 13 amino acids. The CDR3 here is CASIPGLVYEQYF. In DNA, the CDR3 is TGTGCCAGCATCCCGGGACTAGTCTACGAGCAGTACTTC.

This clonotype was counted many times. This chain uses TRBV27 with TRBJ2-1, with TRBD2 matching over 9 bases. The V segment lost 3 bases and the J segment 6 bases; nucleotides outside the gene matches: 6. CDR1 and CDR2 from the germline V gene are MNHEY and SMNVEV (reference sequence). This CDR3 comprises 15 residues. The CDR3 nucleotides read TGTGCCAGCAGTTTCCCGGGACTAGCTATCAATGAGCAGTTCTTC. Its protein is CASSFPGLAINEQFF.

This clonotype was seen many times. The rearrangement joins TRBV5-1 to TRBJ2-3; possibly TRBD1 for D (6 bases). V lost 2 bases, J lost 2 bases, and 15 bases lay in between. The CDR3 sequence is 16 residues long. Germline values: CDR1 SGHRS, CDR2 YFSETQ. CDR3 sequence: CASSFLDRSNTDTQYF. The CDR3 DNA sequence: TGCGCCAGCAGCTTCCTAGACAGGTCCAACACAGATACGCAGTATTTT.

V gene TRBV28 combines with J gene TRBJ2-2; possibly TRBD1 or TRBD2 for D (6 bases each). The CDR3 spans 13 residues. V was clipped by 10 bases and J by 6 bases, with 15 bases between them. Germline V gives CDR1 MDHEN, CDR2 SYDVKM. The CDR3, as DNA: TGTGCCATGGGCCCCGGGGGCTCCGGGGAGCTGTTTTTT. This translates into CAMGPGGSGELFF.

This clonotype was seen more than once but under ten times. V usage is TRBV5-1 and J usage is TRBJ2-2, with D possibly TRBD1 on 6 matching bases. Between the trimmed V and J ends, which lost 2 bases and 6 bases, there was a span of 11 bases. Germline V lookup: CDR1 SGHRS, CDR2 YFSETQ. The CDR3 is 14 residues long. CDR3 nucleotides: TGCGCCAGCAGCTTAACAGGGAGTGCCGGGGAGCTGTTTTTT. This gives the protein CASSLTGSAGELFF.

There are many counts of this clonotype. The chain couples TRBV4-2 to TRBJ2-2, with TRBD2 identical over 15 bases. The J segment lost 8 bases and the V segment lost 4 bases, leaving 8 bases of the junction unmatched. CDR1 is LGHNA, CDR2 YNFKEQ, per germline. The CDR3 has 17 residues. CDR3 region: CASSPGLAGGPSGELFF. In DNA, the CDR3 is TGTGCCAGCAGCCCCGGACTAGCGGGAGGGCCCTCGGGGGAGCTGTTTTTT.

Ten or more counts support this clonotype. The chain couples TRBV29-1 to TRBJ2-7, with no clear D. CDR1 is SQVTM, CDR2 ANQGSEA, per germline. V shed 3 bases and J shed 4 bases, with 7 bases lying between them. The CDR3 is 11 residues long. CDR3 residues: CSVEVGYEQYF. DNA for the CDR3: TGCAGCGTTGAGGTGGGTTACGAGCAGTACTTC.

In this sample, this clonotype turned up many times. The gene calls are TRBV4-3 and TRBJ2-1, with 8 nucleotides matching TRBD2. Per the germline V gene, CDR1 is LGHNA and CDR2 is YSLEER. CDR3 length: 18 residues. V shed 1 base and J 6 bases; nucleotides not matched to a gene: 14. CDR3 in amino acids: CASSQVSGIWRGANEQFF. Here the CDR3 DNA reads TGCGCCAGCAGCCAAGTGTCCGGGATTTGGCGGGGGGCCAATGAGCAGTTCTTC.